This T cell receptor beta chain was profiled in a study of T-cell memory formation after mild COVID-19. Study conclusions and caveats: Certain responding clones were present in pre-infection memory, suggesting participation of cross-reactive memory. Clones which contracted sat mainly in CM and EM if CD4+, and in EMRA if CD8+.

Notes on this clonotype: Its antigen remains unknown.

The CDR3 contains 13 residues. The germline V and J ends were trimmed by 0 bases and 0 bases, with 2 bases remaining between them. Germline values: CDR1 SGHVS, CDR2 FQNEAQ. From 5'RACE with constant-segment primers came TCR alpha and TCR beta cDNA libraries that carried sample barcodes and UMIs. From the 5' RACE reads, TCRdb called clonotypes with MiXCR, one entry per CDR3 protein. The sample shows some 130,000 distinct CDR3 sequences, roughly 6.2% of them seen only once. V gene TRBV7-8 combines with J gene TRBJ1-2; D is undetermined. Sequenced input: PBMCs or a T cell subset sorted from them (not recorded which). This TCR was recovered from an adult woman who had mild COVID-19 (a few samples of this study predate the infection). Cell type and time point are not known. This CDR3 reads CASSLASNYGYTF. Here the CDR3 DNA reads TGTGCCAGCAGCTTAGCCTCTAACTATGGCTACACCTTC.